This is a list of T cell receptor beta chains from one sample in a study of cytomegalovirus exposure and HLA in healthy donors. Using immunoSEQ multiplex PCR, the repertoire was profiled, and TCRdb retains in-frame clones only, with some absent. The sample carries approximately 73,000 clones, 75% recorded once. Sequencing was carried out using PBMCs. Every receptor here comes from a man aged 65-85 years in good health and CMV-seronegative. CDR3s include the opening cysteine and the closing phenylalanine or tryptophan. The D gene is left open where the match is weak. Rows give clone size only sometimes, using once, few, many, or a class for an expanded clone.

V	D	size	J	CDR3	DNA
TRBV10-1	-	-	TRBJ1-4	CASSEGLSRYNEKLFF	TGCGCCAGCAGTGAGGGGCTGAGTAGGTATAATGAAAAACTGTTTTTT
TRBV4-3	TRBD1	-	TRBJ2-3	CASSRAGQGTDTQYF	TGCGCCAGCAGCCGGGCGGGACAGGGCACAGATACGCAGTATTTT
TRBV25-1	TRBD1	once	TRBJ2-6	CASGGQGSMRANVLTF	TGTGCCAGCGGTGGACAGGGGAGCATGCGGGCCAACGTCCTGACTTTC
TRBV2	-	few	TRBJ2-5	CASSGGGQETQYF	TGTGCCAGCAGTGGCGGAGGGCAGGAGACCCAGTACTTC
TRBV18	-	-	TRBJ1-4	CASSPPGHPGEKLFF	TGTGCCAGCTCACCACCGGGACACCCGGGGGAAAAACTGTTTTTT
TRBV30	-	few	TRBJ1-5	CAWSVKRGAQHF	TGTGCCTGGAGTGTAAAACGGGGGGCCCAGCATTTT
TRBV18	-	once	TRBJ2-7	CASSPLAGLHEQYF	TGTGCCAGCTCACCACTAGCAGGGCTACACGAGCAGTACTTC
TRBV18	-	-	TRBJ1-5	CASSRAGRRGYSNQPQHF	TGTGCCAGCTCACGGGCGGGACGGAGGGGATATAGCAATCAGCCCCAGCATTTT
TRBV9	TRBD2	-	TRBJ2-2	CASSVGAGGDTGELFF	TGTGCCAGCAGCGTAGGGGCGGGAGGAGACACCGGGGAGCTGTTTTTT
TRBV9	-	-	TRBJ2-1	CASSYMVTGEQFF	TGTGCCAGCAGCTATATGGTAACCGGTGAGCAGTTCTTC
TRBV4-3	-	few	TRBJ1-3	CASSRVTGNPGNTIYF	TGCGCCAGCAGCCGTGTTACAGGGAATCCTGGAAACACCATATATTTT
TRBV30	-	-	TRBJ2-1	CAYTGTGESYNEQFF	TGTGCCTACACCGGGACGGGGGAATCCTACAATGAGCAGTTCTTC
TRBV6-6	-	-	TRBJ1-2	CASTQGRGSDGYTF	TGTGCCAGCACTCAGGGCAGGGGAAGTGATGGCTACACCTTC
TRBV9	-	-	TRBJ2-7	CASSVGTDSSYEQYF	TGTGCCAGCAGCGTAGGTACGGACTCCTCCTACGAGCAGTACTTC
TRBV10-1	-	-	TRBJ2-1	CASQRWVADNEQFF	TGCGCCAGCCAGCGCTGGGTAGCGGACAATGAGCAGTTCTTC
TRBV4-3	-	few	TRBJ2-5	CASSRMWGEKETQYF	TGCGCCAGCAGCCGCATGTGGGGGGAGAAAGAGACCCAGTACTTC
TRBV18	TRBD1	-	TRBJ1-4	CASSPTGVNEKLFF	TGTGCCAGCTCACCGACAGGGGTCAATGAAAAACTGTTTTTT
TRBV5-1	-	-	TRBJ2-1	CASSLVISSYNEQFF	TGCGCCAGCAGCTTGGTCATCAGCTCCTACAATGAGCAGTTCTTC
TRBV30	TRBD2	-	TRBJ2-1	CAWRPSGSRNEQFF	TGTGCCTGGAGACCAAGCGGGAGTCGTAATGAGCAGTTCTTC
TRBV30	-	-	TRBJ2-7	CASSGSGYYEQYF	TGTGCCTCCTCGGGTAGCGGCTACTACGAGCAGTACTTC
TRBV5-1	TRBD2	-	TRBJ2-1	CASSSLPMPGGEQFF	TGCGCCAGCAGCTCCCTTCCGATGCCGGGGGGTGAGCAGTTCTTC
TRBV7-9	-	-	TRBJ2-5	CASSLLGAGETQYF	TGTGCCAGCAGCTTGTTGGGGGCTGGGGAGACCCAGTACTTC
TRBV7-9	TRBD1	-	TRBJ1-2	CASSPGQGSNYGYTF	TGTGCCAGCAGCCCGGGACAGGGGTCTAACTATGGCTACACCTTC
TRBV15	-	-	TRBJ1-4	CATSRDGQTTNEKLFF	TGTGCCACCAGCAGAGACGGACAGACAACGAATGAAAAACTGTTTTTT
TRBV7-2	-	few	TRBJ1-2	CASSLEGEGRRGYTF	TGTGCCAGCAGCTTAGAGGGTGAGGGTAGACGGGGCTACACCTTC
TRBV6-5	-	few	TRBJ1-1	CASSGMTGPTEAFF	TGTGCCAGCAGTGGGATGACAGGTCCCACTGAAGCTTTCTTT
TRBV7-2	TRBD2	few	TRBJ2-1	CASSARTSGSYNEQFF	TGTGCCAGCAGCGCCCGGACTAGCGGAAGCTACAATGAGCAGTTCTTC
TRBV5-1	-	-	TRBJ2-3	CASTDTTSSTDTQYF	TGCGCCAGCACCGATACGACAAGTTCCACAGATACGCAGTATTTT
TRBV11-2	TRBD2	few	TRBJ2-1	CASTVAGNLDNEQFF	TGTGCCAGCACCGTAGCGGGGAACTTAGACAATGAGCAGTTCTTC
TRBV5-1	TRBD1	-	TRBJ1-1	CASSPRQGTNTEAFF	TGCGCCAGCAGCCCTCGACAGGGGACGAACACTGAAGCTTTCTTT
TRBV6-5	TRBD1	-	TRBJ1-6	CASRRLDRRESPLHF	TGTGCCAGCAGGAGATTGGACAGGCGGGAATCACCCCTCCACTTT